This T cell receptor (beta chain) was identified during a study of cytomegalovirus exposure and HLA in healthy donors. Overall study context: Around 86 million unique TCRs, all from HLA-typed donors, were included in an early release of the data. Researchers found that around 80% of about 400 genotyped donors fell within the Caucasian-associated ancestry cluster. Regarding the study as a whole: The authors reported that TCR beta sequences could predict HLA-A and HLA-B alleles. These predictions were accurate for most subjects in the first cohort. Most of the TCR beta V segments (in an earlier analysis) were productive either about 87% or about 30% of the time.

About this clone itself: Antigen specificity is unknown.

PCR involved 60 Vbeta and 13 Jbeta primers. This table comes from immunoSEQ multiplex PCR, and its TCRdb copy is limited to in-frame clones, with some not included. This sample's table reports roughly 84,000 clones. The germline CDR1 and CDR2 sequences are SQVTM and ANQGSEA. The CDR3 has 14 residues. Deletions cut 1 base from V and 1 base from J, with 10 bases between. The sequence derives from a man aged 50 to 60 in good health and CMV-seronegative. The J gene is TRBJ1-2, the V gene TRBV29-1; D is unresolved. The sample taken for sequencing was PBMCs. The CDR3 bases are TGCAGCGTTGAAGGGGCCCCAAATAACTATGGCTACACCTTC. Residues: CSVEGAPNNYGYTF.